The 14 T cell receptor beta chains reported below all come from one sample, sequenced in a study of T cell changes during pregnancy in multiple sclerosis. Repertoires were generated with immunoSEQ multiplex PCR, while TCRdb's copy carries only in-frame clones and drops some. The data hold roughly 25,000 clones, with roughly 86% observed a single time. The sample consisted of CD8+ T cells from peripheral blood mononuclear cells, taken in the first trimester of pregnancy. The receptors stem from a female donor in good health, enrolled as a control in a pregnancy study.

The CDR3 nucleotides read TGTGCCAGCAGGTCGACTAATCTCTGGGAGACCCAGTACTTC. Amino acid sequence: CASRSTNLWETQYF. The chain combines TRBV6-5 with TRBJ2-5; possible D gene TRBD2, 5 bases. Looked up from germline, CDR1 is MNHEY and CDR2 is SVGAGI. V was shortened by 6 bases and J by 5 bases, with 16 bases between the two germline ends. This CDR3 region has 14 residues.

CDR3 coding DNA: TGTGCCAGCAGCTTTCTTTCCAGGGATCAGGAGACCCAGTACTTC. Translated: CASSFLSRDQETQYF. The gene calls are TRBV7-9 and TRBJ2-5; TRBD1 might be the D (5 bases). V was pared by 3 bases and J by 5 bases, with 16 bases between. CDR1 SEHNR and CDR2 FQNEAQ come from the germline V gene (reference sequence). There are 15 residues in the CDR3.

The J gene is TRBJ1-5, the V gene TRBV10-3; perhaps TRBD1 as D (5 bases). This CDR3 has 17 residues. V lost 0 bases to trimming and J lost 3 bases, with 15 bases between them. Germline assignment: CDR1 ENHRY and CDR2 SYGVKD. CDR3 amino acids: CAISESIGTLANQPQHF. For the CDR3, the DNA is TGTGCCATCAGTGAGTCGATAGGGACTTTAGCCAATCAGCCCCAGCATTTT.

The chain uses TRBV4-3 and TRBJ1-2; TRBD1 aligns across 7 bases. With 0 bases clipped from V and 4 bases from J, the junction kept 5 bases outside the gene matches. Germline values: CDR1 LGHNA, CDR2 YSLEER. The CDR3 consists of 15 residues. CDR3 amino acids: CASSQESGTAYGYTF. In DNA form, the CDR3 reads TGCGCCAGCAGCCAAGAGTCCGGGACAGCCTATGGCTACACCTTC.

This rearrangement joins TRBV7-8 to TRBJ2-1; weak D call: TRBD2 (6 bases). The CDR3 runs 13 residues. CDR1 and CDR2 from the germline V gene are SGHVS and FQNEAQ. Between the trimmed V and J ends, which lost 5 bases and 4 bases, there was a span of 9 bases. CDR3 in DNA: TGTGCCAGCAGCCTGGGACTTTACAATGAGCAGTTCTTC. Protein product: CASSLGLYNEQFF.

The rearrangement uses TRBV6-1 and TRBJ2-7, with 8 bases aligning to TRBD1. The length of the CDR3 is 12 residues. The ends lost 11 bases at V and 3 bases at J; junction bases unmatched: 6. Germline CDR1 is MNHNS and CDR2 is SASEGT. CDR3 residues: CAGLGTGYEQYF. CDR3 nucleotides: TGTGCCGGCCTAGGGACAGGCTACGAGCAGTACTTC.

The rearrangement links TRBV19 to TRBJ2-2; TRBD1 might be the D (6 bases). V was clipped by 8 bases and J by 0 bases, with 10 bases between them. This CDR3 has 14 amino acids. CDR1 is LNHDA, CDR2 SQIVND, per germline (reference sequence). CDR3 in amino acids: CASATGPNTGELFF. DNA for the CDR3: TGTGCCAGTGCGACAGGTCCGAACACCGGGGAGCTGTTTTTT.

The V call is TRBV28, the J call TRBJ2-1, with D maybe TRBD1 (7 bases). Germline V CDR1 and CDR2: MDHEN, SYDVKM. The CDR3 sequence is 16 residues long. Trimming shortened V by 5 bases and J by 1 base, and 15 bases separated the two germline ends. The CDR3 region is CASSHQTGRSYNEQFF. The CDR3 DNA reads TGTGCCAGCAGTCATCAGACAGGGAGGTCCTACAATGAGCAGTTCTTC.

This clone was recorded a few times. The chain's CDR3 is CASSYSDSTGEAFF. The CDR3 bases are TGTGCCAGCAGTTACTCGGACAGTACTGGTGAAGCTTTCTTT. The chain is built from TRBV6-5 and TRBJ1-1; D is perhaps TRBD1 (6 bases). V lost 0 bases to trimming and J lost 7 bases, with 12 bases between them. CDR3 size: 14 residues. CDR1 is MNHEY, CDR2 SVGAGI, per germline.

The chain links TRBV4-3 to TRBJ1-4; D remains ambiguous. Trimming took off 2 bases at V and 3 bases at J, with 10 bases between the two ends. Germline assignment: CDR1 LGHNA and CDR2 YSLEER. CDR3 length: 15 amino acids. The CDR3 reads CASSQRGPSNEKLFF. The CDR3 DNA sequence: TGCGCCAGCAGCCAACGCGGGCCCTCTAATGAAAAACTGTTTTTT.

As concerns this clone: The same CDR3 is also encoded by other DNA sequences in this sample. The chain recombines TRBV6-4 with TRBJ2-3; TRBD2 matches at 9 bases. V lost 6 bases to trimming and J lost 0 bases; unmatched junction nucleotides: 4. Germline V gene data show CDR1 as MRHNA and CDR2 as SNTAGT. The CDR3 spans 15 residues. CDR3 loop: CASSPTSGSTDTQYF. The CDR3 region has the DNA TGTGCCAGCAGCCCCACTAGCGGGAGCACAGATACGCAGTATTTT.

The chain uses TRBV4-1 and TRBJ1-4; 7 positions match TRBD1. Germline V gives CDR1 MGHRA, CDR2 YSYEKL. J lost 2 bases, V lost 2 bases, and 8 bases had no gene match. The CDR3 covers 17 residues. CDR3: CASSQPEGAGTNEKLFF. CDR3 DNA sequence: TGCGCCAGCAGCCAACCCGAGGGGGCGGGCACTAATGAAAAACTGTTTTTT.

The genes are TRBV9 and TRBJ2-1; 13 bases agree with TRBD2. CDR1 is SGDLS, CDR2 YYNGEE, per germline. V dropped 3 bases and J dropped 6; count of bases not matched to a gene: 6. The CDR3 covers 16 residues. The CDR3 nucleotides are TGTGCCAGCAGCGGACTAGCGGGAGGCCCCGCCAATGAGCAGTTCTTC. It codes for CASSGLAGGPANEQFF.

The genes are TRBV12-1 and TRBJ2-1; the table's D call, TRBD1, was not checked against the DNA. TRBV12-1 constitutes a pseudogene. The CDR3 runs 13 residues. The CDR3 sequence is CASSLGLQNEQFF. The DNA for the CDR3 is TGTGCCAGCAGCTTGGGCCTACAAAATGAGCAGTTCTTC.